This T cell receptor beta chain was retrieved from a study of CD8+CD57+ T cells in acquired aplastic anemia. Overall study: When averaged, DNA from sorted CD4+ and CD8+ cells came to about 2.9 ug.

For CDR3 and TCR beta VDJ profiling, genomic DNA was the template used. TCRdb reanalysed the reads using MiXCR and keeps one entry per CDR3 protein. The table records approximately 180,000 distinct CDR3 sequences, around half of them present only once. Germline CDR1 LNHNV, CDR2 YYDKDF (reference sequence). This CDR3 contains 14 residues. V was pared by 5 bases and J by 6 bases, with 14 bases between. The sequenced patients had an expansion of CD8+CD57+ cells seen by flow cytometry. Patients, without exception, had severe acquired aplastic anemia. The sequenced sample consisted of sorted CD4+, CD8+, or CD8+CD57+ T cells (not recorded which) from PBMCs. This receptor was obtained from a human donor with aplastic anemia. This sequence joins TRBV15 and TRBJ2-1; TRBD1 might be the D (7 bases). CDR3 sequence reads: CATSPQGGGNEQFF. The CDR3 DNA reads TGTGCCACCAGCCCCCAGGGGGGAGGCAATGAGCAGTTCTTC.